This T cell receptor beta chain originates from a study of CD8 T cells in ankylosing spondylitis. This clonotype was seen a handful of times. Germline-derived CDR1 and CDR2 are MDHEN and SYDVKM. There are 12 residues in the CDR3. V gave up 9 bases and J gave up 1 base, with 8 bases separating them. Using its own MiXCR run on the 5' RACE reads, TCRdb lists one record per CDR3 protein. The repertoire has 200,000 to 300,000 distinct CDR3 sequences, roughly a third of them found once; the top ten carry about 4%. This chain uses TRBV28 with TRBJ2-3; tentatively, D is TRBD1 (5 bases). The clonotype comes from a male donor with ankylosing spondylitis or in good health (not recorded which). The sequencing sample was made of blood, either unsorted or a sorted T cell fraction (not recorded which). CDR3: CARAQGTDTQYF. The CDR3 DNA reads TGTGCCAGGGCACAGGGCACAGATACGCAGTATTTT.